This entry features one TCR beta chain sequence. This clone showed up just once. The clone's antigen remains unknown. Base qualities are not recorded, but no much larger clone differs from it by a single base. These data originate in a study of blood T cell repertoires in COVID-19 (TCRdb year 2020). With regard to the full study: Samples from collaborators originated in the United States, Italy and Spain and spanned both the acute and convalescent phases of COVID-19. The sample metadata nearly always contained a de-identified subject ID, COVID-19 status, age in years and sex. Samples came from the ongoing ImmuneRACE study (first 160 participants) plus 1,254 subjects from 6 global collaborators. The repertoires were made available in a free public database intended to serve as a resource for research on the immune response to SARS-CoV-2. Deeply sampled blood TCRbeta repertoires from subjects exposed to, actively infected with, or recovered from COVID-19 were included in the dataset. Where available, HLA class I and class II types were taken from metadata supplied by the sample provider and were not determined by assay-based typing. The material from the prospective study consisted of cDNA or gDNA derived from T cells, B-cell-depleted T cells, or PBMCs.

The collaborating institutions used their own protocols to collect whole blood in K2EDTA tubes. Collaborator samples were shipped for TCRbeta analysis as frozen whole blood, isolated PBMCs, or DNA extracted from either sample type. TCRbeta CDR3 regions were amplified from genomic DNA by means of the immunoSEQ Assay, a bias-controlled multiplex PCR. Per the source publication's procedure: The number of nucleated cells in each sample was estimated from the amplification of reference gene primers within the assay. To quantify the absolute abundance of each unique TCRbeta CDR3 rearrangement, sequence reads were collapsed and filtered. For each sample, productive Simpson clonality was calculated by taking the square root of Simpson's diversity index across productive rearrangements. What TCRdb holds here is the immuneACCESS table cut down to in-frame rearrangements. Part of the clones is not present; checked against another copy, under half of the missing clones reflect an unresolved V gene, and the others are unexplained. From that table come the V and J calls and clone size; the DNA was used to work out D and trimming. Counted in this sample were around 110,000 clones; around 90% of them appeared once. The ten largest clones capture 4.5% to 6% of the sample.

Overall study results and their limits: The amount of clinical and demographic metadata varied by source and participant and was provided uncurated.

Sequenced material: peripheral blood. The TCR sequence derives from a man in his forties with active or convalescent COVID-19.

At the DNA level, the sequence is TGTGCCAGCAGCTTAGCTGTCCTAGCGGGAGGCGGCACAGATACGCAGTATTTT. Translation gives CASSLAVLAGGGTDTQYF. The rearranged chain carries TRBV11-3 and TRBJ2-3; 11 bases in the middle match TRBD2. There are 18 amino acids in the CDR3, from cysteine to phenylalanine inclusive. Solely the CDR3 DNA is kept, with 54 bases framed from the first base. Trimming takes 1 base off V and 1 base off J; junction bases not matched to a gene: 7. From the germline V gene, CDR1 is SGHNT and CDR2 is YENEEA. Reference TRBV11-3 and TRBJ2-3 proteins supply the regions before and after the CDR3; the full variable domain is: EAGVVQSPRYKIIEKKQPVAFWCNPISGHNTLYWYLQNLGQGPELLIRYENEEAVDDSQLPKDRFSAERLKGVDSTLKIQPAELGDSAVYLCASSLAVLAGGGTDTQYFGPGTRLTVL.